The T cell receptor (beta chain) described here comes from a study of blood T cell repertoires in COVID-19. The overall study: T cells, B-cell-depleted T cells, or PBMCs supplied cDNA or gDNA.

The authors' processing: Using reference gene primer amplification, nucleated cell counts were estimated. Sequencing was performed with immunoSEQ multiplex PCR; in TCRdb, only in-frame clones are kept and a portion is missing. V and J calls and clone size are given by that table; D and trimming were obtained from the DNA. The sample gives 29,000 or so clones, 80% of which show up once; over 40% is in the top ten. The receptor was derived from a woman in her seventies with acute or convalescent COVID-19. Sequencing was carried out using peripheral blood.

This CDR3 is CASSSRGGRQYF. The CDR3, as DNA: TGTGCCAGCAGTTCGAGGGGGGGGAGACAGTACTTC. The genes are TRBV27 and TRBJ2-5; a weak D match, TRBD2 (7 bases). Trimming pared 4 bases from V and 11 bases from J, leaving 14 bases between. Germline CDR1 MNHEY, CDR2 SMNVEV (reference sequence). There are 12 residues in the CDR3.